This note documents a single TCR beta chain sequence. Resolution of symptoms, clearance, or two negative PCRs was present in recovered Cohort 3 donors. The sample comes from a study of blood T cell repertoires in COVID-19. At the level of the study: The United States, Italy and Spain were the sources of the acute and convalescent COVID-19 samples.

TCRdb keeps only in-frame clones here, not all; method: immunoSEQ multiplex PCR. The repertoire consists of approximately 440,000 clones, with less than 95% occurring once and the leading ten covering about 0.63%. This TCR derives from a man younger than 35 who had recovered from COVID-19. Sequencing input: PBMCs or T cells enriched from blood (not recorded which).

This chain's CDR3 is CASSIVPTGFGLRGNQPQHF. In DNA form, the CDR3 reads TGTGCCAGTAGTATAGTCCCGACAGGGTTTGGGTTACGAGGCAATCAGCCCCAGCATTTT. This chain uses TRBV19 with TRBJ1-5, with TRBD1 matching 7 bases. The germline V gene has CDR1 LNHDA and CDR2 SQIVND (reference sequence). This CDR3 is 20 amino acids long. V shed 1 base and J 2 bases; nucleotides not matched to a gene: 17.